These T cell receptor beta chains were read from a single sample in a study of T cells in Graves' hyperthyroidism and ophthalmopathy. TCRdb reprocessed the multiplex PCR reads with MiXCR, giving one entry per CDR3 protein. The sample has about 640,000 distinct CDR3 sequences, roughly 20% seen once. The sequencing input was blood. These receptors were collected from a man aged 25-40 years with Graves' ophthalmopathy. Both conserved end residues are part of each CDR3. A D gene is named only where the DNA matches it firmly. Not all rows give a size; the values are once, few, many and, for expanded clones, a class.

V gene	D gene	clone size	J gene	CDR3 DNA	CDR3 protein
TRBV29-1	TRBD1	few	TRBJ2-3	TGCAGCGTCAGAGGGACAGGGGGCTCCACAGATACGCAGTATTTT	CSVRGTGGSTDTQYF
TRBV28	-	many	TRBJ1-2	TGTGCCAGCAGTCTGGCACTCGTTGGTCACTATGGCTACACCTTC	CASSLALVGHYGYTF
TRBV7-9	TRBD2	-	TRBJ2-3	TGTGCCAGCAGCTTAAATAGCGGGGAGAGTTGGGATACGCAGTATTTT	CASSLNSGESWDTQYF
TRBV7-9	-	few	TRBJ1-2	TGTGCCAGCAGCGAATCCCCGGGAGATGGCTACACCTTC	CASSESPGDGYTF
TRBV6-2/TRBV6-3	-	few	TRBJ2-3	TGTGCCAGCAGTGCGGGGCCGACAGATACGCAGTATTTT	CASSAGPTDTQYF
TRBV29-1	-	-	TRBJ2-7	TGCAGCGTTGCCGGAGGGGGCAGTGACTCCTACGAGCAGTACTTC	CSVAGGGSDSYEQYF
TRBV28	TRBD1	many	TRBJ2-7	TGTGCCAGCAGTCGGGGCGGACAGGGGGCCTACGAGCAGTACTTC	CASSRGGQGAYEQYF
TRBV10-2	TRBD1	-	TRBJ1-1	TGCGCCAGCAAAAAGACAGGGGTCGACACTGAAGCTTTCTTT	CASKKTGVDTEAFF
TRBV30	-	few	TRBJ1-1	TGTGCCACATATTACAACACTGAAGCTTTCTTT	CATYYNTEAFF
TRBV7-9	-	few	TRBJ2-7	TGTGCCAGCAGCCCTACTCACTACGAGCAGTACTTC	CASSPTHYEQYF
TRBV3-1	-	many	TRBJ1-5	TGTGCCAGCAGCCAAGCCTCTAGCAATCAGCCCCAGCATTTT	CASSQASSNQPQHF
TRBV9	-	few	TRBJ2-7	TGTGCCAGCAGCCCGACTACGCAGGACCCCTACGAGCAGTACTTC	CASSPTTQDPYEQYF
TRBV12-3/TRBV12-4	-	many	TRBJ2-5	TGTGCCAGCGTGTCGGCAGGGGGGAACCAAGAGACCCAGTACTTC	CASVSAGGNQETQYF
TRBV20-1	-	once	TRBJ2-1	TGCAGTGCTAACCCCCGGCAGGGGAGCTCCTACAATGAGCAGTTCTTC	CSANPRQGSSYNEQFF
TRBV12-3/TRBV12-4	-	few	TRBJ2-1	TGTGCCAGCAGTCCCATTGGGACGGGACCTTCCGAGCAGTTCTTC	CASSPIGTGPSEQFF
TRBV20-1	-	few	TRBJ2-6	TGCAGTGCTAGACAACAGGGTTCTGGGGCCAACGTCCTGACTTTC	CSARQQGSGANVLTF
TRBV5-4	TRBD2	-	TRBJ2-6	TGTGCCAGCAGCTTGGATGGCGGGAGATTCTCTGGGGCCAACGTCCTGACTTTC	CASSLDGGRFSGANVLTF
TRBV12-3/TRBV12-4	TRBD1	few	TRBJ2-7	TGTGCCAGCAGTTGGGGACAGGGGGCCCCTAACGAGCAGTACTTC	CASSWGQGAPNEQYF
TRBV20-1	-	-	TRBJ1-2	TGCAGTGCTCCGCAAGTCGTAGGGGGCTATGGCTACACCTTC	CSAPQVVGGYGYTF
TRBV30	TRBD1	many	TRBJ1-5	TGTGCCTGGAGGGGACAGCTGAATCAGCCCCAGCATTTT	CAWRGQLNQPQHF
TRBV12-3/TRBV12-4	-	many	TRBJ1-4	TGTGCCAGCAGCCCGGGACGGCTCATAAATGAAAAACTGTTTTTT	CASSPGRLINEKLFF